These 28 T cell receptor beta chains share one sample of origin, sequenced in a study of lymphopenia after photon versus proton radiotherapy. The repertoire was sequenced with immunoSEQ multiplex PCR; TCRdb's copy has only in-frame clones and lacks some. The sample records about 24,000 clones, approximately 88% being singletons. The source was peripheral blood, collected from a patient treated with photon-based radiotherapy. These receptors were obtained from a man aged 40-49 years with gastric cancer.

In its sample, this clone was seen a few times. This CDR3 is CASSTEPRGDQPQHF. CDR3 DNA sequence: TGTGCCAGCAGCACCGAACCCAGGGGGGATCAGCCCCAGCATTTT. The rearrangement joins TRBV5-5 to TRBJ1-5, with 7 nucleotides matching TRBD1. Germline V CDR1 and CDR2: SGHKS, YYEKEE (reference sequence). J was trimmed by 5 bases and V by 4 bases; bases with no gene match: 9. CDR3 length: 15 residues. Using reference TRBV5-5 and TRBJ1-5 for the parts outside the CDR3, the full variable domain is DAGVTQSPTHLIKTRGQQVTLRCSPISGHKSVSWYQQVLGQGPQFIFQYYEKEERGRGNFPDRFSARQFPNYSSELNVNALLLGDSALYLCASSTEPRGDQPQHFGDGTRLSIL.

The CDR3 sequence is CASSILGTEGSPLHF. CDR3 nucleotide sequence: TGTGCCAGTAGTATACTCGGGACAGAAGGTTCACCCCTCCACTTT. The rearrangement joins TRBV19 to TRBJ1-6; 7 bases fit TRBD1. This CDR3 spans 15 amino acids. The V gene's germline CDR1 is LNHDA and CDR2 SQIVND (reference sequence). V was pared by 2 bases and J by 9 bases, with 7 bases of the junction left unmatched.

The genes are TRBV11-2 and TRBJ1-5, with unresolved D. Germline CDR1 reads SGHAT; CDR2 reads FQNNGV. With 0 bases removed from V and 1 base from J, the gap between germline ends came to 13 bases. There are 17 residues in the CDR3. DNA of the CDR3: TGTGCCAGCAGCTTAGATCTGAACATATGGAGCAATCAGCCCCAGCATTTT. The encoded protein is CASSLDLNIWSNQPQHF.

This clone is deemed medium-sized (0.01 to 0.1%). The J gene is TRBJ2-3, the V gene TRBV6-1, with D perhaps matching TRBD1 or TRBD2 (5 bases each). The CDR3 is made up of 15 amino acids. Germline V gene sequence: CDR1 MNHNS, CDR2 SASEGT. V was shortened by 6 bases and J by 1 base, with 14 bases between the two germline ends. The CDR3 bases are TGTGCCAGCAGAAACGGGCTGGGGGGCACAGATACGCAGTATTTT. It translates to CASRNGLGGTDTQYF.

V usage is TRBV15 and J usage is TRBJ1-4; 8 nucleotides line up with TRBD1. This CDR3 comprises 14 residues. The germline V gene has CDR1 LNHNV and CDR2 YYDKDF (reference sequence). V lost 7 bases, J lost 7 bases, and 8 bases stayed unmatched. CDR3 in amino acids: CATKRQGALEKLFF. The CDR3 DNA reads TGTGCCACCAAAAGGCAGGGGGCACTTGAAAAACTGTTTTTT.

The V call is TRBV28, the J call TRBJ2-7; the D gene could be TRBD1 or TRBD2 (6 bases each). Per germline, CDR1 MDHEN and CDR2 SYDVKM. V shed 5 bases and J shed 7 bases, with 18 bases lying between them. This CDR3 region has 14 residues. For the CDR3, the DNA is TGTGCCAGCAGTCGCCGAGGGGGGCCGGGAGAGCAGTACTTC. It encodes CASSRRGGPGEQYF.

V usage is TRBV5-5 and J usage is TRBJ1-1; D might be TRBD1 (5 bases). The CDR3 contains 14 residues. In germline, CDR1 is SGHKS, CDR2 YYEKEE (reference sequence). V shed 0 bases and J shed 4 bases, with 10 bases lying between them. The CDR3 DNA follows: TGTGCCAGCAGCTTGGCCGGGGGGAGCACTGAAGCTTTCTTT. Translation: CASSLAGGSTEAFF.

The chain carries TRBV2 and TRBJ2-5, with 8 bases matching TRBD2. CDR1 is SNHLY and CDR2 is FYNNEI in the germline V gene. The length of the CDR3 is 15 residues. The J segment lost 7 bases and the V segment lost 4 bases, leaving 11 bases of the junction unmatched. CDR3 residues: CASSAPGGPKGTQYF. The CDR3 DNA is TGTGCCAGCAGTGCACCGGGGGGGCCCAAGGGGACCCAGTACTTC.

The chain joins TRBV6-6 to TRBJ2-7; D is ambiguous. Trimming removed 0 bases at V and 4 bases at J, with 7 bases between. Per the germline V gene, CDR1 is MNHNY and CDR2 is SVGAGI (reference sequence). The CDR3 length is 13 residues. DNA for the CDR3: TGTGCCAGCAGTTACTCGAACCGTTACGAGCAGTACTTC. It codes for CASSYSNRYEQYF.

This chain joins TRBV7-2 and TRBJ1-2; possibly TRBD1 for D (5 bases). Germline V gene lookup returns CDR1 SGHTA and CDR2 FQGNSA. The germline V and J ends were trimmed by 5 bases and 3 bases, with 13 bases remaining between them. CDR3 length: 14 amino acids. The CDR3 spells CASSVRVLDYGYTF. The CDR3 bases are TGTGCCAGCAGCGTCAGGGTACTCGACTATGGCTACACCTTC.

V usage is TRBV12-5 and J usage is TRBJ1-6; TRBD1 is a possible D gene (6 bases). CDR1 is LGHNT, CDR2 FRNRAP, per germline. V lost 2 bases and J 8 bases, leaving 7 bases between the germline ends. The CDR3 has 13 amino acids. CDR3 residues: CASGLNRDSPLHF. CDR3 bases: TGTGCTAGTGGTTTGAACAGGGATTCACCCCTCCACTTT.

The V gene is TRBV5-5, the J gene TRBJ2-7; 10 bases are shared with TRBD1. The CDR3 contains 14 residues. Unmatched junction bases numbered 3, after V lost 4 bases and J lost 2 bases. In germline, CDR1 is SGHKS, CDR2 YYEKEE (reference sequence). This CDR3 reads CASSSGTGAYEQYF. The CDR3 DNA reads TGTGCCAGCAGCAGTGGGACAGGGGCCTACGAGCAGTACTTC.

The chain carries TRBV7-9 and TRBJ2-7, with D perhaps matching TRBD2 (6 bases). V lost 5 bases and J 3 bases, leaving 8 bases between the germline ends. Per germline, CDR1 SEHNR and CDR2 FQNEAQ (reference sequence). CDR3 length: 12 residues. CDR3 residues: CASSQDYYEQYF. The CDR3 region has the DNA TGTGCCAGCAGCCAGGACTACTACGAGCAGTACTTC.

The rearrangement links TRBV2 to TRBJ2-5, with D possibly being TRBD2 (6 bases). Deletions cut 5 bases from V and 0 bases from J, with 19 bases between. The V gene's germline CDR1 is SNHLY and CDR2 FYNNEI. The CDR3 length is 17 residues. The CDR3 reads CASSPPTGVLYQETQYF. The CDR3, as DNA: TGTGCCAGCAGTCCCCCTACGGGGGTCCTTTACCAAGAGACCCAGTACTTC.

V is TRBV7-3 and J is TRBJ2-3, with TRBD2 matching 9 bases. Trimming took 3 bases from V and 3 from J; bases not matched to a gene: 1. This CDR3 spans 14 amino acids. CDR1 SGHTA and CDR2 FQGTGA come from the germline V gene. The CDR3 DNA reads as TGTGCCAGCAGCTTGGGACTAGCTACAGATACGCAGTATTTT. Protein sequence: CASSLGLATDTQYF. Based on the CDR3 plus reference TRBV7-3 and TRBJ2-3, the full variable domain is GAGVSQTPSNKVTEKGKYVELRCDPISGHTALYWYRQSLGQGPEFLIYFQGTGAADDSGLPNDRFFAVRPEGSVSTLKIQRTERGDSAVYLCASSLGLATDTQYFGPGTRLTVL.

This clone has only a few counts. The gene calls are TRBV6-5 and TRBJ2-7, with 7 bases identical to TRBD1. V trimming: 0 bases; J trimming: 0 bases; junction bases outside the gene matches: 5. The CDR3 is 16 residues long. Germline CDR1 and CDR2: MNHEY and SVGAGI. The CDR3 reads CASSYSRGQASYEQYF. DNA for the CDR3: TGTGCCAGCAGTTACTCGAGGGGGCAGGCCTCCTACGAGCAGTACTTC.

The V and J genes are TRBV6-1 and TRBJ2-7; 8 bases map to TRBD1. The germline V gene has CDR1 MNHNS and CDR2 SASEGT. V lost 6 bases to trimming and J lost 4 bases; unmatched junction nucleotides: 2. CDR3 length equals 12 residues. As DNA, the CDR3 is TGTGCCAGCAGCAGGGACAGGTACGAGCAGTACTTC. Its translation is CASSRDRYEQYF.

The chain joins TRBV2 to TRBJ2-5; tentative D call: TRBD2 (5 bases). V lost 7 bases and J 2 bases, leaving 8 bases between the germline ends. Per the germline V gene, CDR1 is SNHLY and CDR2 is FYNNEI. The CDR3 is 12 amino acids. This CDR3 is CASKREQETQYF. The CDR3 DNA reads as TGTGCCAGCAAGAGGGAGCAAGAGACCCAGTACTTC.

The chain's CDR3 is CASSFGAGNTEAFF. CDR3 bases: TGTGCCAGCAGCTTCGGGGCAGGGAACACTGAAGCTTTCTTT. The chain recombines TRBV5-5 with TRBJ1-1; perhaps TRBD1 as D (5 bases). This CDR3 spans 14 amino acids. Between the trimmed V and J ends, which lost 2 bases and 1 base, there was a span of 9 bases. CDR1 is SGHKS, CDR2 YYEKEE, per germline (reference sequence). Full variable domain (rest looked up from reference TRBV5-5 and TRBJ1-1): DAGVTQSPTHLIKTRGQQVTLRCSPISGHKSVSWYQQVLGQGPQFIFQYYEKEERGRGNFPDRFSARQFPNYSSELNVNALLLGDSALYLCASSFGAGNTEAFFGQGTRLTVV.

CDR3 in amino acids: CASSTSGQPGRGYTF. The DNA of the CDR3 is TGTGCCAGTAGTACCTCGGGACAGCCCGGGCGGGGCTACACCTTC. V gene TRBV19 combines with J gene TRBJ1-2, with 7 bases that match TRBD1. The CDR3 has 15 residues. Germline CDR1 LNHDA, CDR2 SQIVND (reference sequence). Germline trimming cut 4 bases from V and 8 bases from J; bases unmatched to any gene: 13.

This chain links TRBV11-1 with TRBJ1-4; 8 bases fit TRBD1. The V segment lost 4 bases and the J segment 6 bases; nucleotides outside the gene matches: 13. The germline gives CDR1 SGHAT, CDR2 FQDESV (reference sequence). The CDR3 totals 17 residues. The CDR3 sequence is CASSSTGTGRGDEKLFF. In DNA, the CDR3 is TGTGCCAGCAGCTCGACCGGGACAGGAAGAGGAGATGAAAAACTGTTTTTT.

The CDR3 nucleotides are TGTGCCAGTAGTATTGGAGGGTCGAATTCACCCCTCCACTTT. Translated, it gives CASSIGGSNSPLHF. The chain couples TRBV19 to TRBJ1-6, with D uncertain. This CDR3 contains 14 residues. V dropped 3 bases and J dropped 7 bases, with 10 bases sitting between them. In germline, CDR1 is LNHDA, CDR2 SQIVND (reference sequence).

The rearrangement links TRBV11-2 to TRBJ1-2; possibly TRBD1 for D (6 bases). Germline CDR1 SGHAT, CDR2 FQNNGV. Trimming cost V 3 bases and J 6 bases, with 17 bases left between them. This CDR3 region has 15 residues. CDR3 DNA sequence: TGTGCCAGCAGCTTCGCGCAGGGGATCAGAAATGGCTACACCTTC. This sequence encodes CASSFAQGIRNGYTF.

The chain joins TRBV4-2 to TRBJ2-1, with 11 bases aligning to TRBD1. The CDR3 loop spans 15 amino acids. The ends lost 5 bases at V and 5 bases at J; junction bases unmatched: 5. Germline loops: CDR1 LGHNA, CDR2 YNFKEQ. As DNA, the CDR3 is TGTGCCAGCAGCTTCGGACAGGGGGCAGACAATGAGCAGTTCTTC. Amino acids: CASSFGQGADNEQFF.

The J gene is TRBJ1-1, the V gene TRBV4-3; the D gene is possibly TRBD1 (6 bases). Trimming removed 5 bases at V and 4 bases at J, with 17 bases between. Germline CDR1 reads LGHNA; CDR2 reads YSLEER. This CDR3 has 15 residues. The CDR3 region is CASSFSGGGGTEAFF. The CDR3 nucleotides are TGCGCCAGCAGCTTTTCGGGGGGCGGTGGCACTGAAGCTTTCTTT.

This rearrangement joins TRBV6-5 to TRBJ2-7; D is tentatively TRBD1 or TRBD2 (5 bases each). Germline CDR1 MNHEY, CDR2 SVGAGI. There are 16 residues in the CDR3. V lost 0 bases, J lost 3 bases, and 15 bases lay in between. CDR3 bases: TGTGCCAGCAGTTACTCCGACAGAGGCGGAGGCTACGAGCAGTACTTC. It yields the protein CASSYSDRGGGYEQYF.

V and J are TRBV7-9 and TRBJ1-5; 8 nucleotides agree with TRBD1. This CDR3 comprises 17 residues. Trimming cost V 3 bases and J 4 bases; bases outside gene matches: 11. The germline CDR1 and CDR2 sequences are SEHNR and FQNEAQ (reference sequence). Here the CDR3 reads CASSLWTGRGVNQPQHF. The CDR3 coding sequence is TGTGCCAGCAGCTTGTGGACAGGGAGAGGGGTAAATCAGCCCCAGCATTTT.

This clone is a singleton in its sample. The gene calls are TRBV9 and TRBJ2-3, with 7 nucleotides matching TRBD1. This CDR3 has 15 amino acids. CDR1 and CDR2 (germline): SGDLS, YYNGEE. Trimming at V came to 0 bases and at J to 3 bases, leaving 4 bases not matched to a gene. CDR3 nucleotides: TGTGCCAGCAGCGTAGCGACAGGGTGGACAGATACGCAGTATTTT. This sequence encodes CASSVATGWTDTQYF.